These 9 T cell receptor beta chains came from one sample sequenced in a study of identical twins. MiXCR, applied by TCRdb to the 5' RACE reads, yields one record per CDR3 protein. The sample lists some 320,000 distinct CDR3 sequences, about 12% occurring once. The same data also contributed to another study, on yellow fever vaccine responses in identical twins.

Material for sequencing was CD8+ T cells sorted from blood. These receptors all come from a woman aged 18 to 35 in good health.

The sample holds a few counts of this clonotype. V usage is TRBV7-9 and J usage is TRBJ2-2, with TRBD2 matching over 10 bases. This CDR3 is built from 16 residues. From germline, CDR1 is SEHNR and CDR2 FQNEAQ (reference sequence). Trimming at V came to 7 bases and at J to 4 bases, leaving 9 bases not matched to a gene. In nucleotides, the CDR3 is TGTGCCAGCATCCCAGGGACTAGCGTGCTCACCGGGGAGCTGTTTTTT. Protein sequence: CASIPGTSVLTGELFF.

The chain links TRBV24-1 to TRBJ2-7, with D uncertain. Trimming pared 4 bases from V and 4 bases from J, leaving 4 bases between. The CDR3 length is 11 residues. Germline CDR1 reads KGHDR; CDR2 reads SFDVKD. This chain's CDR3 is CATSDGYEQYV. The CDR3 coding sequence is TGTGCCACCAGTGACGGGTACGAGCAGTACGTC.

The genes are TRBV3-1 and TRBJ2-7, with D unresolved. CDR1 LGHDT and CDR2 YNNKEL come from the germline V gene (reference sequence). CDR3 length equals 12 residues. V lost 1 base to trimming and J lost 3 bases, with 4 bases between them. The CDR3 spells CASSQGDYEQYF. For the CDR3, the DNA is TGTGCCAGCAGCCAAGGGGACTACGAGCAGTACTTC.

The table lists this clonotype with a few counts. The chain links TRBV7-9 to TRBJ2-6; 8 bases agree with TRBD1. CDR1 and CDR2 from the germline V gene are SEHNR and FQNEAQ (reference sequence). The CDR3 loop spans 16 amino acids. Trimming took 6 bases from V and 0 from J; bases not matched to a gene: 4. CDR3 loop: CASSGQGASGANVLTF. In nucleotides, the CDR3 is TGTGCCAGCAGTGGACAGGGCGCCTCTGGGGCCAACGTCCTGACTTTC. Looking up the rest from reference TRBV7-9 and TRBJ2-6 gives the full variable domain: DTGVSQNPRHKITKRGQNVTFRCDPISEHNRLYWYRQTLGQGPEFLTYFQNEAQLEKSRLLSDRFSAERPKGSFSTLEIQRTEQGDSAMYLCASSGQGASGANVLTFGAGSRLTVL.

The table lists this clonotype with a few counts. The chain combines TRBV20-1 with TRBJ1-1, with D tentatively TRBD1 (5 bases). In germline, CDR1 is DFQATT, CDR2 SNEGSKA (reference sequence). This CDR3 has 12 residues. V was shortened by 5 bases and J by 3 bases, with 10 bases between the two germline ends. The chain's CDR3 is CSAPRGDTEAFF. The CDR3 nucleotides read TGCAGTGCTCCGCGGGGCGACACTGAAGCTTTCTTT.

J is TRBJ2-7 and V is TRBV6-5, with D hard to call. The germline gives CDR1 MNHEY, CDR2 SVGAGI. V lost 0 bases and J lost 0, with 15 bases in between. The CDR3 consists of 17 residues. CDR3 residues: CASSYSKLTPSSYEQYV. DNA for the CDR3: TGTGCCAGCAGTTACTCGAAACTGACACCTAGCTCCTACGAGCAGTACGTC.

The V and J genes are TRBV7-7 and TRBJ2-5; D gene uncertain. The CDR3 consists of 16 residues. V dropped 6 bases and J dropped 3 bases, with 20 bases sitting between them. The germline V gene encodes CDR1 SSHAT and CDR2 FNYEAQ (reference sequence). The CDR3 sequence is CASSRLLVPQKETQYF. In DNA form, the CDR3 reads TGTGCCAGCAGTCGACTTTTGGTGCCCCAGAAAGAGACCCAGTACTTC.

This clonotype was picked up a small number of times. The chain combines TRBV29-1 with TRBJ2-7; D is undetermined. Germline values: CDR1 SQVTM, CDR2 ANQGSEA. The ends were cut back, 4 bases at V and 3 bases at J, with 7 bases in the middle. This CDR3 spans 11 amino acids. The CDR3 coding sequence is TGCAGCGTTGGGGTGGGCTACGAGCAGTACTTC. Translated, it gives CSVGVGYEQYF.

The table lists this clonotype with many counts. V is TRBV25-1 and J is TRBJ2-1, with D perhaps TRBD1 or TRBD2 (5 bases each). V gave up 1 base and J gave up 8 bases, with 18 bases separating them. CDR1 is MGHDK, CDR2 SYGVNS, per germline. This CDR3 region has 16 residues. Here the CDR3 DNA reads TGTGCCAGCAGTGAATTTCGGGACGGTGAACAGCATGAGCAGTTCTTC. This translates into CASSEFRDGEQHEQFF. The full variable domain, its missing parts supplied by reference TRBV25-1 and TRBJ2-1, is EADIYQTPRYLVIGTGKKITLECSQTMGHDKMYWYQQDPGMELHLIHYSYGVNSTEKGDLSSESTVSRIRTEHFPLTLESARPSHTSQYLCASSEFRDGEQHEQFFGPGTRLTVL.